A single T cell receptor beta chain is shown here with its context. Its antigen is as yet unknown. Germline V lookup: CDR1 MDHEN, CDR2 SYDVKM. The CDR3 is 19 residues long. This specimen comes from a study of T cells expressing NK-cell markers. On the study more broadly: Source material for TCR beta repertoires consisted of sorted CD3+CD56+NKG2C+, CD3+CD56+NKG2C- and CD3+CD56-NKG2C+ T cells.

TCRdb reworked the 5' RACE reads into one entry per CDR3 protein, no DNA. The repertoire shows 300,000 to 500,000 distinct CDR3 sequences; the top ten hold about 11%. Study-wide points: Whether expanded NKG2C+ T cell clones were HCMV-specific remained unclear. CD8+ T cells in six donors included dominant NKG2C+ clonotypes at about 1.0-8%.

This chain uses TRBV28 with TRBJ2-7; as DNA is missing, the TRBD2 call by TCRdb cannot be tested. Specimen: blood T cells: a sorted CD56 or NKG2C T cell subset, CD4+ or CD8+ T cells, or bulk PBMC T cells (not recorded which). This sequence originates from a woman aged 50 to 65 in good health. The CDR3 sequence: CASSLHTGTSGKNSYEQYF.